This TCR beta chain was recorded in a study of siplizumab effects on memory and regulatory T cells. Study conclusions and caveats: Left unconfirmed was the suppressive function of proliferating Tregs from siplizumab cultures.

The CDR3 length is 15 residues. A note on this clone: The antigen is not known.

The assay was immunoSEQ multiplex PCR, and TCRdb's table has in-frame clones only and misses some. Here the sample spans 60,000 to 65,000 clones, around 79% being singletons. The V gene is TRBV21-1, the J gene TRBJ2-1; TRBD1 is the table's D call and was not checked against the DNA. TRBV21-1 is a pseudogene segment. The clonotype originates from a human donor in good health. Specimen: memory CD4+ T cells sorted from blood. Written as DNA, the CDR3 is TGTGCCAGCAGCAAAGGTGGGGACAGACTAAATGAGCAGTTCTTC. Encoded protein: CASSKGGDRLNEQFF.